These 15 T cell receptor beta chains were all obtained from the same sample, sequenced in a study. Each CDR3 protein gets one entry after TCRdb re-called the RT-PCR reads with MiXCR. The table includes hundreds of thousands of distinct CDR3 sequences, 11% to 15% detected once. Sequencing was performed on memory CD4+ T cells from blood. Receptors were obtained from a female donor in good health, serving as a healthy control.

This chain uses TRBV4-2 with TRBJ1-2; possibly TRBD1 for D (6 bases). There are 16 residues in the CDR3. V was pared by 5 bases and J by 1 base, with 17 bases between. Germline assignment: CDR1 LGHNA and CDR2 YNFKEQ. The CDR3: CASSKANRENNYGYTF. The CDR3 DNA follows: TGTGCCAGCAGCAAAGCGAACAGGGAGAATAACTATGGCTACACCTTC.

This clonotype came up many times. The J gene is TRBJ2-7, the V gene TRBV7-2; 8 positions agree with TRBD1. With V trimmed by 1 base and J by 3 bases, 8 bases remained unmatched. This CDR3 comprises 16 residues. Germline CDR1 reads SGHTA; CDR2 reads FQGNSA. CDR3 loop: CASSLGWAGGFYEQYF. Here the CDR3 DNA reads TGTGCCAGCAGCTTAGGTTGGGCAGGGGGCTTCTACGAGCAGTACTTC.

This clonotype was recorded a few times. This chain connects TRBV20-1 to TRBJ2-1; 7 bases are shared with TRBD2. The CDR3 covers 16 residues. V shed 6 bases, J shed 2 bases, and the junction held 13 bases outside the gene matches. Looked up from germline, CDR1 is DFQATT and CDR2 is SNEGSKA (reference sequence). CDR3 loop: CSAWTSSGSTYNEQFF. The CDR3 DNA is TGCAGTGCCTGGACTTCTAGCGGAAGCACCTACAATGAGCAGTTCTTC.

A few counts support this clonotype. This chain uses TRBV7-9 with TRBJ1-2, with D hard to call. Germline assignment: CDR1 SEHNR and CDR2 FQNEAQ (reference sequence). Trimming shortened V by 3 bases and J by 5 bases, and 10 bases separated the two germline ends. CDR3 length: 13 amino acids. CDR3 sequence (DNA): TGTGCCAGCAGCTTTGGCCTAGGTTATGGCTACACCTTC. Residues: CASSFGLGYGYTF.

This clonotype was observed many times. J is TRBJ2-4 and V is TRBV29-1, with D tentatively TRBD1 (5 bases). The CDR3 has 13 residues. Germline values: CDR1 SQVTM, CDR2 ANQGSEA. The V end was cut by 6 bases, the J end by 15 bases, with 24 bases between. CDR3 sequence reads: CSVEYQGAGHAYF. DNA of the CDR3: TGCAGCGTCGAGTATCAAGGGGCAGGACATGCGTACTTC.

The gene calls are TRBV20-1 and TRBJ1-4; D may be TRBD1 (5 bases). V shed 3 bases and J shed 5 bases, with 16 bases lying between them. This CDR3 spans 15 amino acids. Germline CDR1 DFQATT, CDR2 SNEGSKA (reference sequence). This CDR3 is CSASRGTGSNEKLFF. CDR3 sequence (DNA): TGCAGTGCTAGTCGAGGGACCGGTTCCAATGAAAAACTGTTTTTT.

The chain uses TRBV28 and TRBJ2-3; 8 bases align to TRBD2. V trimming: 7 bases; J trimming: 1 base; junction bases outside the gene matches: 4. Germline loops: CDR1 MDHEN, CDR2 SYDVKM. The length of the CDR3 is 14 residues. DNA for the CDR3: TGTGCCAGCACCAAGACTAGCGGCACAGATACGCAGTATTTT. Translating it yields CASTKTSGTDTQYF.

This clonotype showed up just a few times. The V gene is TRBV7-8, the J gene TRBJ2-5; weak D call: TRBD2 (7 bases). This CDR3 comprises 16 residues. CDR1 and CDR2 from the germline V gene are SGHVS and FQNEAQ. The germline V and J ends were trimmed by 5 bases and 7 bases, with 23 bases remaining between them. The CDR3 is CASSLMGGGRSGTQYF. The CDR3, as DNA: TGTGCCAGCAGCCTCATGGGCGGGGGCCGCAGCGGGACCCAGTACTTC.

The chain recombines TRBV7-2 with TRBJ2-3; D not resolved. The CDR3 totals 15 residues. Germline CDR1 SGHTA, CDR2 FQGNSA. Trimming removed 1 base from V and 8 bases from J, with 16 bases in between. The CDR3 loop is CASSLGLERLGTQYF. CDR3 nucleotide sequence: TGTGCCAGCAGCTTAGGTCTAGAACGGTTGGGTACGCAGTATTTT.

Ten or more counts support this clonotype. V is TRBV6-5 and J is TRBJ2-6, with TRBD1 matching 7 bases. CDR1 MNHEY and CDR2 SVGAGI come from the germline V gene. This CDR3 contains 14 residues. V dropped 5 bases and J dropped 2; count of bases not matched to a gene: 0. The CDR3: CASSDRAGANVLTF. CDR3 nucleotides: TGTGCCAGCAGTGACAGGGCTGGGGCCAACGTCCTGACTTTC.

In DNA form, the CDR3 reads TGTGCCAGCAGTTACCAGGGGGCAGATCAGCCCCAGCATTTT. It is translated as CASSYQGADQPQHF. The chain recombines TRBV12-3 or TRBV12-4 with TRBJ1-5; 8 nucleotides align to TRBD1. Trimming removed 4 bases from V and 5 bases from J; junction bases left unmatched: 4. This CDR3 spans 14 amino acids.

This clonotype was seen ten or more times. J is TRBJ2-5 and V is TRBV6-5; the match to TRBD2 covers 7 bases. Germline V gene lookup returns CDR1 MNHEY and CDR2 SVGAGI. The CDR3 spans 15 residues. Germline trimming cut 2 bases from V and 4 bases from J; bases unmatched to any gene: 7. CDR3 region: CASSYGGAGLETQYF. The CDR3 nucleotides read TGTGCCAGCAGTTACGGGGGAGCGGGATTAGAGACCCAGTACTTC.

This clonotype was detected a few times. V gene TRBV7-2 combines with J gene TRBJ2-5; D may be TRBD1 (6 bases). Germline V lookup: CDR1 SGHTA, CDR2 FQGNSA. The V end was cut by 5 bases, the J end by 5 bases, with 18 bases between. CDR3 length: 15 amino acids. The CDR3 sequence: CASSAEYRVIETQYF. The CDR3 DNA is TGTGCCAGCAGCGCCGAGTACAGGGTGATTGAGACCCAGTACTTC.

Points on this clonotype: One end of the junction fails to match germline, which may point to a read error. The V gene is TRBV5-1, the J gene TRBJ2-5, with D perhaps matching TRBD1 (6 bases). The CDR3 extends over 14 amino acids. Germline assignment: CDR1 SGHRS and CDR2 YFSETQ. CDR3 DNA sequence: TGCGCCAGCCGCTTGGTAGGACAGCAAGAGACCCAGTACTTC. Translating gives CASRLVGQQETQYF.

Only a few counts were recorded for this clonotype. The chain couples TRBV15 to TRBJ1-1, with D hard to call. V shed 5 bases and J shed 1 base, with 17 bases lying between them. This CDR3 comprises 16 residues. Germline V CDR1 and CDR2: LNHNV, YYDKDF (reference sequence). CDR3 coding DNA: TGTGCCACCAGCGACTGGGGTGGACGGACGAACACTGAAGCTTTCTTT. Protein sequence: CATSDWGGRTNTEAFF.